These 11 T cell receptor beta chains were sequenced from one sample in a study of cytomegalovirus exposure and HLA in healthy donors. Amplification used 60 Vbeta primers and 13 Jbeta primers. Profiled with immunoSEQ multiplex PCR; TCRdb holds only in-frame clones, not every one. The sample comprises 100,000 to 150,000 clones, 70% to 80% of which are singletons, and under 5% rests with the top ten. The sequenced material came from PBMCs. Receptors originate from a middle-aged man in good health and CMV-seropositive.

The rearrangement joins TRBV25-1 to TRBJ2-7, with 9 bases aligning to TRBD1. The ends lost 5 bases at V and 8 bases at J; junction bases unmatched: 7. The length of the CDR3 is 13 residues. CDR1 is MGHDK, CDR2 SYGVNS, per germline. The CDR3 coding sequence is TGTGCCAGCAGTACAGGGGGCGAATCAAAGCAGTACTTC. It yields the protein CASSTGGESKQYF.

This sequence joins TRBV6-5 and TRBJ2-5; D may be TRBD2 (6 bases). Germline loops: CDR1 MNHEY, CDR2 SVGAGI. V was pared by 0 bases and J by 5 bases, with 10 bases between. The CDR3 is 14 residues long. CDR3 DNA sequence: TGTGCCAGCAGTTACTCGGGGGGTTATGAGACCCAGTACTTC. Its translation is CASSYSGGYETQYF.

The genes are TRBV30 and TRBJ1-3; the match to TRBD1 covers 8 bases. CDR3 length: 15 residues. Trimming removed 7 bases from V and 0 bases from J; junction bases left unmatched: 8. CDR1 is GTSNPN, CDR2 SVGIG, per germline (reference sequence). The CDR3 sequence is CAFRTGISSGNTIYF. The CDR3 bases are TGTGCCTTCAGGACAGGGATCAGCTCTGGAAACACCATATATTTT.

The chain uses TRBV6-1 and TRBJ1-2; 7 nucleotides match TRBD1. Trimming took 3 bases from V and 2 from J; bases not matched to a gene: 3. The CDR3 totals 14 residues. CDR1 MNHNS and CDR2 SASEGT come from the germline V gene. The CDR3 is CASSDRQGNYGYTF. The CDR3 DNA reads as TGTGCCAGCAGTGACCGACAGGGCAACTATGGCTACACCTTC.

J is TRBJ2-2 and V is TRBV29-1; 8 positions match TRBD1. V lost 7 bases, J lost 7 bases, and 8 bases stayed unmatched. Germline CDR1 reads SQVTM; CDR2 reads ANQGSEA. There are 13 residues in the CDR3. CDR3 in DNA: TGCAGCGCGGACAGGGAAATCGGCGGGGAGCTGTTTTTT. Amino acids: CSADREIGGELFF.

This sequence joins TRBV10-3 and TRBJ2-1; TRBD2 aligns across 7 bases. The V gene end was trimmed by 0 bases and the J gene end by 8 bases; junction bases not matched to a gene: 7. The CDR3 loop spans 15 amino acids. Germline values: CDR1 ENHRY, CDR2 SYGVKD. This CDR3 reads CAISESQRDAYEQFF. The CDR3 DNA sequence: TGTGCCATCAGTGAGTCCCAGCGGGATGCATATGAGCAGTTCTTC.

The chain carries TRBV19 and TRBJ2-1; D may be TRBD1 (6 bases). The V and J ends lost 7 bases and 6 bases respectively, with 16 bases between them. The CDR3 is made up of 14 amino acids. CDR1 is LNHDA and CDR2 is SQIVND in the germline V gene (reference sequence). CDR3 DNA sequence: TGTGCCAGTACCACAGGGACGGGTACCAATGAGCAGTTCTTC. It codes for CASTTGTGTNEQFF.

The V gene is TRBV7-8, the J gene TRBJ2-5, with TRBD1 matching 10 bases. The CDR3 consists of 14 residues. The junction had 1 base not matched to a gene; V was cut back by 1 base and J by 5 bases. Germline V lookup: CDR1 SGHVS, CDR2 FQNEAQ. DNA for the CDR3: TGTGCCAGCAGCTTAGAGGACAGGGGGGAGACCCAGTACTTC. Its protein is CASSLEDRGETQYF. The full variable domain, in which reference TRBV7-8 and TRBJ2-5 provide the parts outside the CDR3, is GAGVSQSPRYKVAKRGQDVALRCDPISGHVSLFWYQQALGQGPEFLTYFQNEAQLDKSGLPSDRFFAERPEGSVSTLKIQRTQQEDSAVYLCASSLEDRGETQYFGPGTRLLVL.

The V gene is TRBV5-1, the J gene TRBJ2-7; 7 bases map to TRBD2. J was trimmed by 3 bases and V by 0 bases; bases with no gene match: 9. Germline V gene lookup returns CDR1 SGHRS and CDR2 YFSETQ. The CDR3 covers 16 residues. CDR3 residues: CASSLEASGIYYEQYF. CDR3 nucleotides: TGCGCCAGCAGCTTGGAGGCTAGCGGCATTTACTACGAGCAGTACTTC.

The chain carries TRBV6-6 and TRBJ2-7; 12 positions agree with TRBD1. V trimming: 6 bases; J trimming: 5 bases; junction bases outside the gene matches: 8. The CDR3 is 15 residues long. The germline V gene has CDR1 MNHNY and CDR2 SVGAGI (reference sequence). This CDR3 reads CASSLTGQGANEQYF. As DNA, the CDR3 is TGTGCCAGCAGCCTGACGGGACAGGGGGCGAACGAGCAGTACTTC.

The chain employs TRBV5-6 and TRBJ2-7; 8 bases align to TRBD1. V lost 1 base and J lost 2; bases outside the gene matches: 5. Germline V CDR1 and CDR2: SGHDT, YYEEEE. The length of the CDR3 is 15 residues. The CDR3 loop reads CASSLPRTGTYEQYF. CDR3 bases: TGTGCCAGCAGCTTGCCCCGGACAGGGACCTACGAGCAGTACTTC.